These 26 T cell receptor beta chains originate from one sample sequenced in a study of T cell responses to AZD1222 COVID-19 vaccine. Clones were sequenced by immunoSEQ multiplex PCR, and TCRdb holds only the in-frame ones, with some missing. The sample lists over 120,000 clones; around 90% were seen once. The sample in question was peripheral blood, obtained 28 days after the second dose of the MenACWY control vaccine. These receptor sequences come from an adult who received the MenACWY meningococcal vaccine as a control.

DNA for the CDR3: TGCGCCAGCAGCCAGATGACGAACACCGGGGAGCTGTTTTTT. Translated, it gives CASSQMTNTGELFF. The chain uses TRBV4-3 and TRBJ2-2; D gene uncertain. Germline values: CDR1 LGHNA, CDR2 YSLEER. The CDR3 runs 14 residues. Trimming cost V 3 bases and J 0 bases, with 5 bases left between them.

The J gene is TRBJ1-4, the V gene TRBV28; 12 nucleotides align to TRBD1. This CDR3 has 15 residues. From germline, CDR1 is MDHEN and CDR2 SYDVKM. V was pared by 5 bases and J by 7 bases, with 5 bases of the junction left unmatched. The CDR3 is CASSLTGQGAEKLFF. The CDR3 DNA is TGTGCCAGCAGTCTAACGGGACAGGGGGCTGAAAAACTGTTTTTT.

The J gene is TRBJ2-1, the V gene TRBV4-1, with TRBD2 matching 10 bases. The CDR3 covers 16 residues. The V gene end was trimmed by 1 base and the J gene end by 1 base; junction bases not matched to a gene: 1. Germline CDR1 reads MGHRA; CDR2 reads YSYEKL. The DNA for the CDR3 is TGCGCCAGCAGCCAAGCTAGCGGGGGTTCCTACAATGAGCAGTTCTTC. This gives the protein CASSQASGGSYNEQFF.

The J gene is TRBJ2-7, the V gene TRBV4-1; no reliable D call. The CDR3 contains 12 residues. The germline V and J ends were trimmed by 0 bases and 7 bases, with 7 bases remaining between them. Looked up from germline, CDR1 is MGHRA and CDR2 is YSYEKL. The CDR3 bases are TGCGCCAGCAGCCAAGAAATGGGTGAGCAGTACTTC. Translated, it gives CASSQEMGEQYF.

This clone was detected only once. The chain combines TRBV7-2 with TRBJ1-1; D ambiguous. Germline CDR1 reads SGHTA; CDR2 reads FQGNSA. The germline V and J ends were trimmed by 2 bases and 4 bases, with 8 bases remaining between them. The CDR3 has 13 amino acids. The CDR3 sequence: CASSLSVFTEAFF. In nucleotides, the CDR3 is TGTGCCAGCAGCTTATCTGTATTCACTGAAGCTTTCTTT.

This chain links TRBV18 with TRBJ1-6; D is unresolved. Between the trimmed V and J ends, which lost 3 bases and 5 bases, there was a span of 8 bases. This CDR3 spans 14 amino acids. CDR1 and CDR2 (germline): KGHSH, LQKENI. CDR3 amino acids: CASSPLRDNSPLHF. CDR3 DNA sequence: TGTGCCAGCTCACCCTTGCGGGATAATTCACCCCTCCACTTT.

The chain has TRBV11-1 and TRBJ1-2; D gene uncertain. The CDR3 is 14 residues long. Trimming took off 1 base at V and 2 bases at J, with 8 bases between the two ends. From germline, CDR1 is SGHAT and CDR2 FQDESV (reference sequence). The CDR3 loop reads CASSLVGGNYGYTF. The CDR3 nucleotides are TGTGCCAGCAGCTTAGTTGGCGGAAACTATGGCTACACCTTC.

V usage is TRBV30 and J usage is TRBJ1-1; no firm D call. Germline V gene data show CDR1 as GTSNPN and CDR2 as SVGIG (reference sequence). V lost 7 bases and J 3 bases, leaving 12 bases between the germline ends. CDR3 length: 12 amino acids. CDR3 sequence reads: CASKTVYTEAFF. The CDR3 region has the DNA TGTGCCTCAAAGACGGTTTACACTGAAGCTTTCTTT.

This clone was observed a handful of times. The same CDR3 arises from other DNA sequences in this sample as well. The chain employs TRBV7-2 and TRBJ1-6; D is unresolved. Deletions cut 1 base from V and 8 bases from J, with 6 bases between. The V gene's germline CDR1 is SGHTA and CDR2 FQGNSA. This CDR3 comprises 13 residues. The CDR3 coding sequence is TGTGCCAGCAGCTTAGATAGTGATTCACCCCTCCACTTT. Translated, it gives CASSLDSDSPLHF. Based on the CDR3 plus reference TRBV7-2 and TRBJ1-6, the full variable domain is GAGVSQSPSNKVTEKGKDVELRCDPISGHTALYWYRQSLGQGLEFLIYFQGNSAPDKSGLPSDRFSAERTGGSVSTLTIQRTQQEDSAVYLCASSLDSDSPLHFGNGTRLTVT.

This rearrangement joins TRBV18 to TRBJ2-3; 12 bases are a match to TRBD1. Germline values: CDR1 KGHSH, CDR2 LQKENI. J gave up 3 bases and V 5 bases, and 6 bases lay outside the gene matches. The CDR3 contains 16 residues. The CDR3 here is CASSDGTGGVTDTQYF. For the CDR3, the DNA is TGTGCCAGCTCAGACGGGACAGGGGGCGTTACAGATACGCAGTATTTT.

J is TRBJ1-1 and V is TRBV7-8, with D uncertain. Between the trimmed V and J ends, which lost 1 base and 4 bases, there was a span of 7 bases. CDR3 size: 13 residues. From germline, CDR1 is SGHVS and CDR2 FQNEAQ. CDR3 sequence (DNA): TGTGCCAGCAGCTTAGACGGGCCCACTGAAGCTTTCTTT. It yields the protein CASSLDGPTEAFF.

The chain combines TRBV7-9 with TRBJ2-1; 11 bases map to TRBD2. Germline lookup yields CDR1 SEHNR and CDR2 FQNEAQ (reference sequence). The CDR3 sequence is 18 residues long. V lost 2 bases, J lost 9 bases, and 15 bases stayed unmatched. The CDR3 region has the DNA TGTGCCAGCAGCTTACCCCCAAGACTAGCGGGAATGAAGGGTGAGCAGTTCTTC. Its protein is CASSLPPRLAGMKGEQFF.

This clone was counted only a few times. The chain recombines TRBV4-1 with TRBJ2-3, with 10 bases fitting TRBD1. Germline CDR1 reads MGHRA; CDR2 reads YSYEKL. The CDR3 runs to 16 residues. J lost 5 bases, V lost 4 bases, and 9 bases had no gene match. The CDR3 reads CASSPRPGQGGDTQYF. The CDR3 DNA reads TGCGCCAGCAGCCCCCGACCCGGACAGGGGGGAGATACGCAGTATTTT.

V is TRBV6-6 and J is TRBJ1-6, with D hard to call. Trimming took 6 bases from V and 10 from J, leaving 13 bases between them. Per germline, CDR1 MNHNY and CDR2 SVGAGI (reference sequence). The CDR3 spans 13 residues. The CDR3 region has the DNA TGTGCCAGCAGCAAGACGGGAGGATCACCCCTCCACTTT. It specifies CASSKTGGSPLHF.

The chain employs TRBV18 and TRBJ2-1; D may be TRBD1 (5 bases). Germline loops: CDR1 KGHSH, CDR2 LQKENI. Trimming pared 1 base from V and 6 bases from J, leaving 13 bases between. This CDR3 region has 15 residues. CDR3 sequence: CASSPRLGDSNEQFF. CDR3 bases: TGTGCCAGCTCACCACGGTTAGGAGACAGCAATGAGCAGTTCTTC.

V gene TRBV7-2 combines with J gene TRBJ1-1; a possible D gene is TRBD1 (6 bases). Germline assignment: CDR1 SGHTA and CDR2 FQGNSA. This CDR3 is built from 15 residues. Trimming took off 5 bases at V and 4 bases at J, with 17 bases between the two ends. Here the CDR3 reads CASSIRGGLGTEAFF. In DNA form, the CDR3 reads TGTGCCAGCAGCATACGCGGGGGGCTCGGCACTGAAGCTTTCTTT.

This clone was seen a few times. J is TRBJ1-2 and V is TRBV2, with D possibly being TRBD1 (5 bases). This CDR3 is 13 amino acids long. The germline V gene has CDR1 SNHLY and CDR2 FYNNEI. The germline V and J ends were trimmed by 0 bases and 8 bases, with 10 bases remaining between them. The CDR3 DNA reads as TGTGCCAGCAGTGAAGCGGGACGGTCCGGCTACACCTTC. Its translation: CASSEAGRSGYTF.

This rearrangement joins TRBV3-1 (or the pseudogene TRBV3-2) to TRBJ2-1; TRBD2 matches at 12 bases. V was pared by 2 bases and J by 4 bases, with 3 bases of the junction left unmatched. Germline assignment: CDR1 LGHDT and CDR2 YNNKEL (reference sequence). The CDR3 covers 16 residues. The CDR3 loop is CASSQRTSGAYNEQFF. CDR3 DNA sequence: TGTGCCAGCAGCCAACGGACTAGCGGGGCGTACAATGAGCAGTTCTTC.

The chain joins TRBV23-1 to TRBJ1-6, with 9 bases identical to TRBD1. TRBV23-1 is marked as an open reading frame, function uncertain. The CDR3 loop spans 16 amino acids. V lost 6 bases to trimming and J lost 5 bases; unmatched junction nucleotides: 8. This CDR3 reads CASRDPGQGHNSPLHF. The CDR3 coding sequence is TGCGCCAGCAGAGATCCGGGACAGGGACATAATTCACCCCTCCACTTT.

The rearrangement uses TRBV30 and TRBJ1-3, with 8 bases that match TRBD1. V gave up 5 bases and J gave up 0 bases; unmatched junction bases: 0. Per germline, CDR1 GTSNPN and CDR2 SVGIG (reference sequence). The CDR3 runs 13 residues. DNA for the CDR3: TGTGCCTGGCAGGGGGCCTCTGGAAACACCATATATTTT. Its translation is CAWQGASGNTIYF.

The chain links TRBV6-5 to TRBJ1-1, with D possibly matching TRBD1 (6 bases). The CDR3 has 14 amino acids. V was trimmed by 6 bases and J by 1 base, leaving 12 bases between them. CDR1 and CDR2 from the germline V gene are MNHEY and SVGAGI. As DNA, the CDR3 is TGTGCCAGCAGGGGGGGGGCCTCGAACACTGAAGCTTTCTTT. Protein sequence: CASRGGASNTEAFF.

V is TRBV10-3 and J is TRBJ2-7, with 9 bases identical to TRBD2. Germline lookup yields CDR1 ENHRY and CDR2 SYGVKD. The CDR3 is made up of 14 amino acids. J gave up 1 base and V 6 bases, and 4 bases lay outside the gene matches. In nucleotides, the CDR3 is TGTGCCATCAGGGACGCGGGGGGGTCCTACGAGCAGTACTTC. Protein: CAIRDAGGSYEQYF.

The chain has TRBV10-3 and TRBJ2-7; a possible D gene is TRBD2 (5 bases). CDR1 ENHRY and CDR2 SYGVKD come from the germline V gene. The V gene lost 8 bases and the J gene lost 2 bases, with 16 bases spanning the gap. CDR3 size: 14 residues. The CDR3 sequence: CAIGGGLRPYEQYF. CDR3 DNA: TGTGCCATCGGAGGAGGCCTCAGGCCCTACGAGCAGTACTTC.

The chain combines TRBV18 with TRBJ2-7; the match to TRBD1 covers 10 bases. This CDR3 comprises 16 residues. Trimming at V came to 6 bases and at J to 3 bases, leaving 11 bases not matched to a gene. Germline V CDR1 and CDR2: KGHSH, LQKENI. The DNA for the CDR3 is TGTGCCAGCTCCCAACAGGGGACAGGGGTTCGCTACGAGCAGTACTTC. The encoded protein is CASSQQGTGVRYEQYF.

The CDR3 here is CASSRGQGGAETQYF. The CDR3 DNA sequence: TGTGCCAGCTCGCGTGGACAGGGAGGGGCAGAGACCCAGTACTTC. The V call is TRBV18, the J call TRBJ2-5, with D possibly TRBD1 on 8 matching bases. This CDR3 is built from 15 residues. With 6 bases removed from V and 4 bases from J, the gap between germline ends came to 18 bases. CDR1 and CDR2 (germline): KGHSH, LQKENI.

The CDR3 protein is CASSLTSGRAGTDTQYF. In DNA form, the CDR3 reads TGTGCCAGCAGCTTGACTAGCGGGAGAGCGGGCACAGATACGCAGTATTTT. V is TRBV5-6 and J is TRBJ2-3; 11 bases are a match to TRBD2. After removal of 1 base from V and 1 base from J, the junction contained 5 bases not matched to a gene. CDR3 length: 17 amino acids. Germline V gene data show CDR1 as SGHDT and CDR2 as YYEEEE.